A selection of T cell receptor beta chains follows, all from one sample in a study of radiotherapy plus CTLA-4 blockade in lung cancer. The repertoire was sequenced with immunoSEQ multiplex PCR; TCRdb's copy has only in-frame clones and lacks some. The sample includes more than 80,000 clones, about 83% of them seen just once. Sequencing used peripheral blood, obtained from a patient treated with radiotherapy plus ipilimumab. The receptors here all came from a human donor with non-small cell lung cancer that progressed on radiotherapy plus ipilimumab. Some clones in this sample may be carry-over from other donors' samples. The conserved cysteine and the conserved F or W are not part of the CDR3 here. Fields, in order: CDR3 protein, J gene, clone size, V gene. Not every row has a clone size; where given, it reads once, few, many or a size class.

ASSMDRATDTQY TRBJ2-3 - TRBV6-1
ASSASSGTDTQY TRBJ2-3 - TRBV6-4
ASRLGGWGYGYT TRBJ1-2 - TRBV28
AISVGDYGYT TRBJ1-2 few TRBV10-3
ASSYDRNTEAF TRBJ1-1 - TRBV7-2
ASRRSGLTAQHTIY TRBJ1-3 - TRBV6-6
ASSMQDRAPGYT TRBJ1-2 - TRBV19
ARTGVDTDTQY TRBJ2-3 - TRBV2
ASRSETGGTQY TRBJ2-3 - TRBV5-1
ASNSVIFGLEQF TRBJ2-1 - TRBV11-2
ASSAHSFSNTEAF TRBJ1-1 once TRBV7-8
ASSQLKASGVYNEQF TRBJ2-1 once TRBV4-3
ASRTTGGVYEQY TRBJ2-7 - TRBV5-6
ASSQGGLAGSDTQY TRBJ2-3 - TRBV7-7
ASSPLLAGQETQY TRBJ2-5 - TRBV2
ASSPQGGRGTDTQY TRBJ2-3 - TRBV7-7
ASSRGVYYGYT TRBJ1-2 - TRBV19
ASSDRPTGSDTGELF TRBJ2-2 few TRBV6-4
ASSQTRMNTEAF TRBJ1-1 once TRBV18
ASSITGKEQF TRBJ2-1 - TRBV19
ASSPQENTEAF TRBJ1-1 - TRBV5-1
ASSVVPGGPRTDTQY TRBJ2-3 - TRBV9
ASSIEHPTGSHEQY TRBJ2-7 - TRBV19
ASKTDPLFYEQY TRBJ2-7 - TRBV27
ATNGGAGSSTDTQY TRBJ2-3 once TRBV7-9
ASSQDRLGDYGYT TRBJ1-2 - TRBV4-2
ASSTTGTDTQY TRBJ2-3 - TRBV18
SVDPGSTDTQY TRBJ2-3 - TRBV29-1
ASSALRTEAF TRBJ1-1 - TRBV5-4
ASALWGPTGELF TRBJ2-2 - TRBV19
SVGTPQRFGEQF TRBJ2-1 - TRBV29-1
ASWRWGLGNTGELF TRBJ2-2 - TRBV19
ASSNLLAGAGNEQF TRBJ2-1 - TRBV5-1
ASSLLFTDTQY TRBJ2-3 - TRBV7-2
ASSYRDPNTEAF TRBJ1-1 - TRBV7-2
ASSLGLAVDTQY TRBJ2-3 - TRBV7-2
ASTPQETAAF TRBJ1-1 - TRBV7-9
ASHPGQQFIWQPQH TRBJ1-5 - TRBV19
ASSLRVVSTGELF TRBJ2-2 once TRBV7-2
ASSLILAGSSYNEQF TRBJ2-1 - TRBV7-6
AWSRDSTGNTIY TRBJ1-3 - TRBV30
ASNRQAYSMNTEAF TRBJ1-1 - TRBV7-9
ASSTQNYGYT TRBJ1-2 - TRBV7-9
SVDLFGETQY TRBJ2-5 - TRBV29-1
ASSLLFRGLGLAWNNEQF TRBJ2-1 - TRBV11-3
ASSSRGGSYEQY TRBJ2-7 - TRBV9
ASSLAWTSQEAF TRBJ1-1 - TRBV5-5
ASSEGDLDGYT TRBJ1-2 - TRBV10-1